The present entry profiles one TCR beta chain with its context. The germline gives CDR1 MDHEN, CDR2 SYDVKM. The V segment lost 4 bases and the J segment 6 bases; nucleotides outside the gene matches: 9. This CDR3 is built from 14 residues. This sample was taken from a study of T cells after yellow fever vaccination. TCRdb redid the calling of the 5' RACE reads with MiXCR, one entry per CDR3 protein. The sample includes 600,000 to 750,000 distinct CDR3 sequences, about 12% of them seen just once. This TCR came from a man aged 25 to 45 who received the YFV17D yellow fever vaccine. Sample: PBMCs, taken on the day of the yellow fever booster vaccination. The rearrangement links TRBV28 to TRBJ2-7; 7 bases line up with TRBD1. Here the CDR3 DNA reads TGTGCCAGCAGTTCGTGGACAGGTTCTTTCGAGCAGTACTTC. Protein: CASSSWTGSFEQYF.